Shown below are 25 T cell receptor beta chains from a single sample sequenced in a study of shared clonotypes between healthy human individuals. Profiled with immunoSEQ multiplex PCR; TCRdb holds only in-frame clones, not every one. The profile covers more than 900,000 clones, with about four fifths appearing a single time and 0.5% to 0.65% taken by the ten largest. The sequenced material came from memory CD4+ T cells from PBMCs. Subset in this sample: CD45RA-negative fraction. These receptors all stem from a man aged 18 to 30 in good health. Some clones in this sample may be carry-over from other donors' samples.

The V gene is TRBV5-1, the J gene TRBJ1-2, with 7 nucleotides matching TRBD1. The CDR3 consists of 16 residues. Germline values: CDR1 SGHRS, CDR2 YFSETQ. J was trimmed by 4 bases and V by 1 base; bases with no gene match: 10. Here the CDR3 reads CASSLTPRGGGYGYTF. The CDR3 nucleotides are TGCGCCAGCAGCTTGACCCCCCGAGGGGGCGGCTATGGCTACACCTTC.

V gene TRBV2 combines with J gene TRBJ2-7, with unresolved D. The CDR3 spans 14 residues. The V gene lost 6 bases and the J gene lost 3 bases, with 15 bases spanning the gap. Per germline, CDR1 SNHLY and CDR2 FYNNEI. CDR3 in DNA: TGTGCCAGCAGCCTGCAAGGGATGTACTACGAGCAGTACTTC. Protein sequence: CASSLQGMYYEQYF.

Remarks on this clone: The identical CDR3 is also encoded by other nucleotide sequences in the sample. The chain carries TRBV2 and TRBJ1-4; tentatively, D is TRBD1 (5 bases). The CDR3 totals 14 residues. Germline-derived CDR1 and CDR2 are SNHLY and FYNNEI. Trimming left V 7 bases short and J 6 bases short, with 15 bases between. The chain's CDR3 is CASKSGTGDEKLFF. CDR3 coding DNA: TGTGCCAGCAAATCCGGGACCGGGGATGAAAAACTGTTTTTT.

As concerns this clone: Other DNA variants within this sample encode the same CDR3. V is TRBV27 and J is TRBJ2-7; no clear D gene. Trimming cost V 4 bases and J 3 bases, with 4 bases left between them. CDR1 and CDR2 (germline): MNHEY, SMNVEV (reference sequence). This CDR3 contains 11 residues. CDR3 region: CASSSFYEQYF. The CDR3 nucleotides are TGTGCCAGCAGTTCGTTCTACGAGCAGTACTTC.

The V and J genes are TRBV7-2 and TRBJ1-5; D is unresolved. V lost 5 bases and J 2 bases, leaving 10 bases between the germline ends. This CDR3 spans 14 amino acids. Per germline, CDR1 SGHTA and CDR2 FQGNSA. As DNA, the CDR3 is TGTGCCAGCAGCCCGGACTGGGGCAATCAGCCCCAGCATTTT. Its translation: CASSPDWGNQPQHF.

V and J are TRBV6-6 and TRBJ2-5, with 14 bases lining up with TRBD2. From germline, CDR1 is MNHNY and CDR2 SVGAGI (reference sequence). CDR3 length: 16 amino acids. Trimming took 4 bases from V and 5 from J; bases not matched to a gene: 6. CDR3 region: CASSSARLAGGETQYF. The CDR3 DNA reads as TGTGCCAGCAGTTCCGCCCGACTAGCGGGGGGGGAGACCCAGTACTTC.

The J gene is TRBJ2-5, the V gene TRBV5-6; unclear D gene. V shed 0 bases and J shed 1 base, with 10 bases lying between them. Germline V gives CDR1 SGHDT, CDR2 YYEEEE. CDR3 length equals 15 residues. CDR3: CASSLDLYLQETQYF. In nucleotides, the CDR3 is TGTGCCAGCAGCTTGGATTTATACCTCCAAGAGACCCAGTACTTC.

The V call is TRBV2, the J call TRBJ2-3, with 7 bases aligning to TRBD2. CDR1 SNHLY and CDR2 FYNNEI come from the germline V gene. V trimming: 6 bases; J trimming: 6 bases; junction bases outside the gene matches: 12. The CDR3 length is 15 residues. The CDR3 is CASRLGGGPADTQYF. CDR3 bases: TGTGCCAGCAGGCTTGGGGGAGGGCCGGCGGATACGCAGTATTTT.

The chain has TRBV7-9 and TRBJ1-2, with D unresolved. The V end lost 8 bases, the J end lost 0 bases, and 16 bases lay between the germline ends. The V gene's germline CDR1 is SEHNR and CDR2 FQNEAQ (reference sequence). The CDR3 runs to 15 residues. The CDR3: CASRRIREANYGYTF. In DNA, the CDR3 is TGTGCCAGCCGCCGTATACGCGAAGCTAACTATGGCTACACCTTC.

This clone was recorded a few times. The V gene is TRBV19, the J gene TRBJ1-5, with TRBD1 identical over 7 bases. The germline CDR1 and CDR2 sequences are LNHDA and SQIVND (reference sequence). This CDR3 has 18 amino acids. The ends lost 6 bases at V and 0 bases at J; junction bases unmatched: 14. In nucleotides, the CDR3 is TGTGCCAGTAGCCCCAAGTGGGGACAGAGCTATAGCAATCAGCCCCAGCATTTT. Protein: CASSPKWGQSYSNQPQHF.

This clone was detected only once. V and J are TRBV6-1 and TRBJ2-1, with 8 bases fitting TRBD2. Trimming at V came to 4 bases and at J to 1 base, leaving 6 bases not matched to a gene. Per germline, CDR1 MNHNS and CDR2 SASEGT. There are 16 residues in the CDR3. The CDR3 protein is CASSGRGGASYNEQFF. CDR3 DNA sequence: TGTGCCAGCAGTGGCCGGGGGGGGGCATCCTACAATGAGCAGTTCTTC.

Points on this clone: Sequence at one end of the junction differs from germline and may be a read error. The rearrangement uses TRBV6-1 and TRBJ1-5; D remains unclear. Germline V gene sequence: CDR1 MNHNS, CDR2 SASEGT. The CDR3 has 15 residues. This chain's CDR3 is CASSEGSSRLQPQHF. The CDR3 DNA reads TGTGCCAGCAGCGAAGGGTCCAGTCGGTTGCAGCCCCAGCATTTT.

This clone was seen more than once but under ten times. The chain combines TRBV28 with TRBJ1-1; D is undetermined. Germline lookup yields CDR1 MDHEN and CDR2 SYDVKM. The CDR3 is made up of 12 amino acids. The germline V and J ends were trimmed by 2 bases and 10 bases, with 11 bases remaining between them. CDR3 residues: CASSLGSAGAFF. CDR3 nucleotide sequence: TGTGCCAGCAGTTTAGGTTCTGCGGGAGCTTTCTTT.

The rearrangement links TRBV11-2 to TRBJ2-1; a weak D match, TRBD1 (5 bases). CDR1 and CDR2 (germline): SGHAT, FQNNGV. The CDR3 is 15 amino acids. V lost 7 bases to trimming and J lost 0 bases, with 13 bases between them. This chain's CDR3 is CASTLDRLSYNEQFF. The CDR3 DNA sequence: TGTGCCAGCACCCTTGACAGACTCTCCTACAATGAGCAGTTCTTC.

V and J are TRBV19 and TRBJ1-4; D gene unclear. The V end was cut by 4 bases, the J end by 6 bases, with 9 bases between. This CDR3 is built from 13 residues. The germline V gene encodes CDR1 LNHDA and CDR2 SQIVND (reference sequence). CDR3 nucleotides: TGTGCCAGTAGTAAGGCCACTTATGAAAAACTGTTTTTT. As protein: CASSKATYEKLFF.

About this clone: This sample includes further DNA sequences coding for the same CDR3. The chain joins TRBV6-1 to TRBJ2-3, with D unresolved. Trimming removed 4 bases from V and 0 bases from J, with 5 bases in between. The CDR3 totals 13 residues. In germline, CDR1 is MNHNS, CDR2 SASEGT. As DNA, the CDR3 is TGTGCCAGCAGTGGTAGTAGCACAGATACGCAGTATTTT. This sequence encodes CASSGSSTDTQYF.

The chain has TRBV6-5 and TRBJ1-1; tentative D call: TRBD1 (5 bases). V was pared by 4 bases and J by 0 bases, with 15 bases between. This CDR3 is built from 16 residues. CDR1 MNHEY and CDR2 SVGAGI come from the germline V gene. The CDR3 is CASSSAPGRMNTEAFF. The CDR3 nucleotides read TGTGCCAGCAGTTCGGCCCCGGGACGGATGAACACTGAAGCTTTCTTT.

CDR3 coding DNA: TGTGCCAGCACTCCAGGGGGGCACACTGAAGCTTTCTTT. Its protein product is CASTPGGHTEAFF. This chain uses TRBV2 with TRBJ1-1, with 7 nucleotides matching TRBD1. Per germline, CDR1 SNHLY and CDR2 FYNNEI. V shed 7 bases, J shed 3 bases, and the junction held 5 bases outside the gene matches. The CDR3 covers 13 residues.

The chain carries TRBV2 and TRBJ2-6, with D maybe TRBD1 (6 bases). Looked up from germline, CDR1 is SNHLY and CDR2 is FYNNEI. V was trimmed by 5 bases and J by 0 bases, leaving 8 bases between them. CDR3 size: 15 residues. CDR3 in DNA: TGTGCCAGCAGTTGGGACACCTCTGGGGCCAACGTCCTGACTTTC. It yields the protein CASSWDTSGANVLTF.

This chain joins TRBV7-9 and TRBJ1-3; D may be TRBD1 (5 bases). The ends were cut back, 3 bases at V and 8 bases at J, with 11 bases in the middle. Germline V gives CDR1 SEHNR, CDR2 FQNEAQ (reference sequence). CDR3 length equals 13 residues. The CDR3 reads CASSLGTTDTIYF. CDR3 DNA: TGTGCCAGCAGCTTGGGGACCACGGACACCATATATTTT.

At least ten counts were recorded for this clone. The J gene is TRBJ1-3, the V gene TRBV7-9; D may be TRBD1 (5 bases). Germline V lookup: CDR1 SEHNR, CDR2 FQNEAQ (reference sequence). Trimming left V 5 bases short and J 0 bases short, with 11 bases between. The CDR3 consists of 15 residues. CDR3 sequence: CASSSSRDSGNTIYF. DNA for the CDR3: TGTGCCAGCAGCAGTTCCAGGGACTCTGGAAACACCATATATTTT.

This chain links TRBV19 with TRBJ2-1, with D possibly being TRBD1 or TRBD2 (5 bases each). Between the trimmed V and J ends, which lost 10 bases and 8 bases, there was a span of 27 bases. The V gene's germline CDR1 is LNHDA and CDR2 SQIVND (reference sequence). The CDR3 spans 16 residues. CDR3 nucleotides: TGTGCCACCTCCTCCGGGGCACTACCCCCTCTAGATGAGCAGTTCTTC. Translating it yields CATSSGALPPLDEQFF.

This clone has just a few counts. The chain joins TRBV5-1 to TRBJ2-1; a possible D gene is TRBD1 (6 bases). V dropped 4 bases and J dropped 9 bases, with 14 bases sitting between them. CDR3 length equals 13 residues. Germline CDR1 and CDR2: SGHRS and YFSETQ. DNA for the CDR3: TGCGCCAGCAGCCCGGACAGTATGGGTGAGCAGTTCTTC. Translated: CASSPDSMGEQFF.

The rearrangement uses TRBV7-9 and TRBJ2-1, with D maybe TRBD2 (5 bases). The CDR3 runs to 13 residues. V was pared by 4 bases and J by 9 bases, with 13 bases between. In germline, CDR1 is SEHNR, CDR2 FQNEAQ (reference sequence). CDR3 region: CASSSGGLGEQFF. The CDR3 nucleotides are TGTGCCAGCAGCTCAGGAGGACTCGGTGAGCAGTTCTTC.

The chain couples TRBV21-1 to TRBJ2-5; the table's D call TRBD2 went unverified against the DNA. TRBV21-1 is a pseudogene segment. The CDR3 runs 18 residues. The CDR3: CASSALGRLARGRETQYF. As DNA, the CDR3 is TGTGCCAGCAGCGCCCTGGGTAGACTAGCCCGAGGGCGGGAGACCCAGTACTTC.